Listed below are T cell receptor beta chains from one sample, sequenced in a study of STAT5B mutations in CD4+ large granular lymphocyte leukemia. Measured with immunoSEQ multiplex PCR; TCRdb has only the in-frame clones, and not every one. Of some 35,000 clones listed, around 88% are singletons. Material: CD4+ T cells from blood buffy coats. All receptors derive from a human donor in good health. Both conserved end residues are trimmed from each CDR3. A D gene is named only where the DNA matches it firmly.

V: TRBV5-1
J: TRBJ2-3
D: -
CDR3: ASTGADTQY

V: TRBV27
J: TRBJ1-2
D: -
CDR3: ASSLRSVVQGGVNYGYT

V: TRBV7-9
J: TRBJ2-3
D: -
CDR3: ASSASLVFTDTQY

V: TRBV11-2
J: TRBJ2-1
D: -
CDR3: ASSLHPGGEQF

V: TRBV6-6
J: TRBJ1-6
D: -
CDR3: ASSLPRVGENSPLH

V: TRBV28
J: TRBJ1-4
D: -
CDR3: ASSLGGSNEKLF

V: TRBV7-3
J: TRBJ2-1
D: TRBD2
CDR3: ASSPGGGPYNEQF

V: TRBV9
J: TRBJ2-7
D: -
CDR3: ASSVDPRGDYEQY

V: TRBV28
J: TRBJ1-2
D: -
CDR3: ASSLSRGYT

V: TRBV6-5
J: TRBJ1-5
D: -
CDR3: ASSYGGGSTPQH

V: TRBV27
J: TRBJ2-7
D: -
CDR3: ASSRKGSPSYEQY

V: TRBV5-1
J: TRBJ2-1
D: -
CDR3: ASSLAGDSYNEQF

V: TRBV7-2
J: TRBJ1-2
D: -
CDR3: ASSSQTTGLYGYT

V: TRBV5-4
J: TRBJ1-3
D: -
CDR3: ASSSYFANVNTIY

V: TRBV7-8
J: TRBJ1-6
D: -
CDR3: ASSPWRDSYNSPLH